One and the same sample provided the 23 T cell receptor beta chains below, sequenced in a study of shared clonotypes between healthy human individuals (dated by TCRdb to about 2020). Library construction relied on the immunoSEQ multiplex PCR assay. In TCRdb, the immuneACCESS table is reduced to in-frame sequences with V and J assigned. These tables do not hold every clone; where another copy was compared, an unresolved V gene accounts for under half, and the others remain unexplained. The sample contains over a million clones, approximately 98% of them found a single time. The ten largest clones add up to 0.45% of the sample. The sample taken for sequencing was naive CD4+ T cells sorted from blood. Explained via the paper, the cell subset or site label denotes: CD45RA+ positively selected. Receptors originate from a man younger than 45 in good health.

V is TRBV25-1 and J is TRBJ1-1, with D perhaps TRBD1 (6 bases). This CDR3 contains 16 residues. Germline assignment: CDR1 MGHDK and CDR2 SYGVNS. Trimming removed 6 bases from V and 4 bases from J, with 21 bases in between. The CDR3 sequence: CASRAPGTLRLTEAFF. In DNA form, the CDR3 reads TGTGCCAGCAGGGCTCCCGGGACACTGAGACTCACTGAAGCTTTCTTT.

The rearrangement joins TRBV19 to TRBJ1-4, with D possibly TRBD1 on 5 matching bases. This CDR3 contains 14 residues. Germline CDR1 is LNHDA and CDR2 is SQIVND (reference sequence). V was cut by 7 bases and J by 8 bases, with 17 bases left in between. As DNA, the CDR3 is TGTGCCAGTACCCCCCAAGGGGCCCTGGAAAAACTGTTTTTT. Translating gives CASTPQGALEKLFF.

The rearrangement joins TRBV27 to TRBJ2-7; D is ambiguous. The germline V gene encodes CDR1 MNHEY and CDR2 SMNVEV (reference sequence). This CDR3 has 14 amino acids. V lost 2 bases and J 3 bases, leaving 11 bases between the germline ends. CDR3 sequence reads: CASSLVAEVYEQYF. In nucleotides, the CDR3 is TGTGCCAGCAGTTTAGTCGCTGAAGTCTACGAGCAGTACTTC.

The chain recombines TRBV21-1 with TRBJ1-2. TRBV21-1 is reported as a pseudogene. CDR3 length: 14 amino acids. This CDR3 reads CASSVRETDYGYTF. The CDR3 nucleotides are TGTGCCAGCTCCGTTAGGGAGACGGACTATGGCTACACCTTC.

The chain carries TRBV28 and TRBJ1-1, with D unclear. Germline lookup yields CDR1 MDHEN and CDR2 SYDVKM. This CDR3 has 12 residues. Trimming pared 7 bases from V and 10 bases from J, leaving 16 bases between. In nucleotides, the CDR3 is TGTGCCAGCACTTCCCCGACCGGTCGAGCTTTCTTT. Translation: CASTSPTGRAFF.

Regarding this clone: Other DNA sequences in this sample translate to the same CDR3. V is TRBV28 and J is TRBJ1-1; the D gene is possibly TRBD1 (5 bases). CDR3 length: 12 residues. Trimming took off 7 bases at V and 5 bases at J, with 11 bases between the two ends. The V gene's germline CDR1 is MDHEN and CDR2 SYDVKM. Written as DNA, the CDR3 is TGTGCCAGCACGGTCGGGGGGACTGAAGCTTTCTTT. Translated: CASTVGGTEAFF.

The gene calls are TRBV7-8 and TRBJ2-2; tentative D call: TRBD2 (6 bases). CDR1 SGHVS and CDR2 FQNEAQ come from the germline V gene. The CDR3 totals 14 residues. V gave up 1 base and J gave up 6 bases, with 9 bases separating them. The CDR3 sequence is CASSLERAAGELFF. The CDR3 region has the DNA TGTGCCAGCAGCTTAGAGCGGGCTGCCGGGGAGCTGTTTTTT.

As concerns this clone: In the same sample, other DNA sequences code for this CDR3. The chain links TRBV9 to TRBJ2-1; TRBD2 aligns across 10 bases. Germline V gene sequence: CDR1 SGDLS, CDR2 YYNGEE. The J segment lost 5 bases and the V segment lost 0 bases, leaving 2 bases of the junction unmatched. CDR3 length equals 15 residues. The CDR3 DNA is TGTGCCAGCAGCGTAGGGCTAGCGGGAGACAATGAGCAGTTCTTC. Translated, it gives CASSVGLAGDNEQFF. The full variable domain, its missing parts supplied by reference TRBV9 and TRBJ2-1, is DSGVTQTPKHLITATGQRVTLRCSPRSGDLSVYWYQQSLDQGLQFLIQYYNGEERAKGNILERFSAQQFPDLHSELNLSSLELGDSALYFCASSVGLAGDNEQFFGPGTRLTVL.

This clone was recorded once. The chain uses TRBV14 and TRBJ1-1; possibly TRBD1 for D (5 bases). This CDR3 region has 13 residues. Trimming pared 1 base from V and 7 bases from J, leaving 10 bases between. Germline loops: CDR1 SGHDN, CDR2 FVKESK. The DNA for the CDR3 is TGTGCCAGCAGCCAAGCCCACACAGGTGAAGCTTTCTTT. Translated: CASSQAHTGEAFF.

This chain joins TRBV28 and TRBJ2-7; TRBD1 is a possible D gene (6 bases). The germline V and J ends were trimmed by 6 bases and 3 bases, with 9 bases remaining between them. The CDR3 runs to 12 residues. Germline lookup yields CDR1 MDHEN and CDR2 SYDVKM. The DNA of the CDR3 is TGTGCCAGCAGCAGGGACATCTACGAGCAGTACTTC. Encoded protein: CASSRDIYEQYF. The full variable domain, with the rest looked up from reference TRBV28 and TRBJ2-7, is DVKVTQSSRYLVKRTGEKVFLECVQDMDHENMFWYRQDPGLGLRLIYFSYDVKMKEKGDIPEGYSVSREKKERFSLILESASTNQTSMYLCASSRDIYEQYFGPGTRLTVT.

The chain links TRBV5-1 to TRBJ1-4; D unresolved. Deletions cut 4 bases from V and 7 bases from J, with 14 bases between. Germline loops: CDR1 SGHRS, CDR2 YFSETQ. CDR3 size: 14 residues. The CDR3 nucleotides are TGCGCCAGCAGCCCAATCCCTTTGTCTGAAAAACTGTTTTTT. This encodes CASSPIPLSEKLFF.

The chain couples TRBV27 to TRBJ2-3; possible D gene TRBD2, 5 bases. The germline V and J ends were trimmed by 2 bases and 0 bases, with 12 bases remaining between them. CDR1 and CDR2 from the germline V gene are MNHEY and SMNVEV (reference sequence). The CDR3 loop spans 16 amino acids. CDR3: CASSLGPAASTDTQYF. DNA for the CDR3: TGTGCCAGCAGTTTAGGCCCAGCGGCTAGCACAGATACGCAGTATTTT.

The rearrangement links TRBV2 to TRBJ1-2, with a weak D call TRBD1 (5 bases). The CDR3 consists of 14 residues. CDR1 SNHLY and CDR2 FYNNEI come from the germline V gene. Trimming took off 8 bases at V and 0 bases at J, with 13 bases between the two ends. The CDR3 DNA is TGTGCCAGCTCGGAGGGGCCTTCTAACTATGGCTACACCTTC. It specifies CASSEGPSNYGYTF.

The CDR3 DNA follows: TGTGCCAGCAGCCTTCAGGGGGGAGATTACGAGCAGTACTTC. Amino acid sequence: CASSLQGGDYEQYF. V usage is TRBV5-4 and J usage is TRBJ2-7; a possible D gene is TRBD1 (7 bases). Germline lookup yields CDR1 SGHNT and CDR2 YYREEE (reference sequence). V was cut by 4 bases and J by 4 bases, with 15 bases left in between. This CDR3 has 14 residues.

A remark on this clone: The sample carries other DNA sequences with the same CDR3. This chain links TRBV6-5 with TRBJ2-3; D is unresolved. V shed 2 bases and J shed 2 bases, with 5 bases lying between them. There are 13 residues in the CDR3. Germline CDR1 and CDR2: MNHEY and SVGAGI. The CDR3 loop reads CASSYRDTDTQYF. The CDR3 DNA follows: TGTGCCAGCAGTTACAGAGACACAGATACGCAGTATTTT.

The chain combines TRBV11-2 with TRBJ2-7; D is uncertain. Germline assignment: CDR1 SGHAT and CDR2 FQNNGV. Trimming pared 2 bases from V and 2 bases from J, leaving 4 bases between. This CDR3 comprises 12 residues. The CDR3 sequence is CASSLNTYEQYF. As DNA, the CDR3 is TGTGCCAGCAGCTTAAACACCTACGAGCAGTACTTC. Full variable domain (outside the CDR3, taken from reference TRBV11-2 and TRBJ2-7): EAGVAQSPRYKIIEKRQSVAFWCNPISGHATLYWYQQILGQGPKLLIQFQNNGVVDDSQLPKDRFSAERLKGVDSTLKIQPAKLEDSAVYLCASSLNTYEQYFGPGTRLTVT.

This clone was observed once. V and J are TRBV30 and TRBJ2-5; 7 bases are a match to TRBD2. Germline lookup yields CDR1 GTSNPN and CDR2 SVGIG (reference sequence). The CDR3 is 12 amino acids. J lost 9 bases, V lost 0 bases, and 4 bases had no gene match. The CDR3 DNA reads as TGTGCCTGGAGTGTACTGGGGGGGTCCCAGTACTTC. Protein: CAWSVLGGSQYF.

This sequence joins TRBV9 and TRBJ1-2; 9 nucleotides agree with TRBD1. The germline CDR1 and CDR2 sequences are SGDLS and YYNGEE. This CDR3 is built from 17 residues. The V and J ends lost 0 bases and 3 bases, in that order; junction bases with no gene match: 9. CDR3 sequence reads: CASSVGLGDREDYGYTF. For the CDR3, the DNA is TGTGCCAGCAGCGTAGGATTGGGGGACAGGGAGGACTATGGCTACACCTTC.

The CDR3 bases are TGTGCCAGCAGCGTCCGACGGCTAGCGGGAGTTATTGCAGATACGCAGTATTTT. Translated: CASSVRRLAGVIADTQYF. This chain joins TRBV5-5 and TRBJ2-3; TRBD2 matches at 10 bases. J was trimmed by 4 bases and V by 4 bases; bases with no gene match: 15. The germline gives CDR1 SGHKS, CDR2 YYEKEE (reference sequence). The CDR3 spans 18 residues.

The chain carries TRBV30 and TRBJ1-4; D unclear. This CDR3 has 13 residues. Germline CDR1 is GTSNPN and CDR2 is SVGIG (reference sequence). With 5 bases removed from V and 2 bases from J, the gap between germline ends came to 9 bases. The CDR3: CAWSRDTNEKLFF. For the CDR3, the DNA is TGTGCCTGGTCTCGAGACACTAATGAAAAACTGTTTTTT. Supplemented by reference TRBV30 and TRBJ1-4, the full variable domain reads SQTIHQWPATLVQPVGSPLSLECTVEGTSNPNLYWYRQAAGRGLQLLFYSVGIGQISSEVPQNLSASRPQDRQFILSSKKLLLSDSGFYLCAWSRDTNEKLFFGSGTQLSVL.

A single count supports this clone. The CDR3 region is CASSTGDSGNTIYF. The CDR3, as DNA: TGTGCCAGCAGCACAGGGGACTCTGGAAACACCATATATTTT. The V gene is TRBV7-9, the J gene TRBJ1-3; TRBD1 matches 7 bases. Trimming removed 5 bases from V and 0 bases from J; junction bases left unmatched: 1. The CDR3 totals 14 residues. Germline lookup yields CDR1 SEHNR and CDR2 FQNEAQ (reference sequence).

The chain is built from TRBV11-2 and TRBJ1-2, with a possible D match to TRBD1 (6 bases). Trimming stripped 4 bases from V and 8 bases from J, with 11 bases between. The CDR3 consists of 12 residues. Germline assignment: CDR1 SGHAT and CDR2 FQNNGV. The CDR3 loop reads CASSSVRGGYTF. The CDR3 DNA sequence: TGTGCCAGCAGCTCCGTTAGGGGGGGCTACACCTTC.

The V call is TRBV11-1, the J call TRBJ2-3; unclear D gene. V shed 2 bases and J shed 2 bases, with 14 bases lying between them. CDR1 and CDR2 from the germline V gene are SGHAT and FQDESV (reference sequence). The CDR3 covers 16 residues. The CDR3 sequence: CASSLNGHLLTDTQYF. As DNA, the CDR3 is TGTGCCAGCAGCTTAAACGGGCACCTCCTCACAGATACGCAGTATTTT.